The 19 T cell receptor beta chains below come from one sample, sequenced in a study of synovial regulatory T cells in juvenile arthritis. Produced via immunoSEQ multiplex PCR; TCRdb's table is partial and in-frame only. This sample lists 9,500 to 10,000 clones; its ten largest clones have over 0.65%. The material sequenced was Treg cells from blood. Subset indicated: remaining (HLA-DR-negative) circulating blood Treg cells. The receptor source for this set is a donor between 2 and 29 years old with juvenile idiopathic arthritis.

The gene calls are TRBV5-1 and TRBJ1-6; the TCRdb D gene call, TRBD1, has no DNA to confirm it. The CDR3 spans 13 residues. DNA was not recorded. Looked up from germline, CDR1 is SGHRS and CDR2 is YFSETQ. The CDR3 region is CASSLNRGSPLHF.

V and J are TRBV4-1 and TRBJ2-7; there is no DNA to check the TCRdb D call of TRBD2. From germline, CDR1 is MGHRA and CDR2 YSYEKL. There are 18 residues in the CDR3. No nucleotide data were recorded. The CDR3 sequence: CASSQGPRGPGNSYEQYF.

CDR3 sequence: CASSQVLAGGYEQYF. The chain carries TRBV4-1 and TRBJ2-7; TCRdb designates TRBD2, a call that cannot be tested without DNA. The germline gives CDR1 MGHRA, CDR2 YSYEKL. The CDR3 contains 15 residues. There is no recorded DNA.

According to its frequency, this clone is medium-sized. Here the CDR3 reads CASREDRAGGNTIYF. This sequence joins TRBV19 and TRBJ1-3. CDR1 and CDR2 from the germline V gene are LNHDA and SQIVND (reference sequence). CDR3 size: 15 residues. No nucleotide data were recorded.

This chain connects TRBV6-6 to TRBJ2-7; TCRdb gives TRBD1 as the D gene, but with no DNA this cannot be confirmed. The CDR3 sequence is 16 residues long. There is no recorded DNA. The V gene's germline CDR1 is MNHNY and CDR2 SVGAGI (reference sequence). The CDR3 sequence: CASSYSATGVSYEQYF.

V and J are TRBV19 and TRBJ1-2. CDR3 size: 15 residues. The entry carries no DNA sequence. In germline, CDR1 is LNHDA, CDR2 SQIVND (reference sequence). CDR3 loop: CASSIWGRGGYGYTF.

The chain recombines TRBV10-3 with TRBJ2-2; TCRdb's D call, TRBD2, is unchecked because there is no DNA. Germline lookup yields CDR1 ENHRY and CDR2 SYGVKD. The CDR3 is 16 residues long. The protein alone is recorded here. This CDR3 is CAISESRRLGTGELFF.

This chain joins TRBV7-6 and TRBJ2-7. Germline CDR1 is SGHVS and CDR2 is FNYEAQ. CDR3 length: 14 amino acids. The DNA sequence is not available. The CDR3 is CASNHGLPRREQYF.

The chain has TRBV4-3 and TRBJ1-5. From germline, CDR1 is LGHNA and CDR2 YSLEER. CDR3 length equals 17 residues. The DNA sequence is not available. CDR3 sequence: CASSQPYSGGPHQPQHF.

The chain is built from TRBV4-1 and TRBJ1-2. The CDR3 is 14 amino acids. No DNA sequence was recorded. CDR1 MGHRA and CDR2 YSYEKL come from the germline V gene. The CDR3 is CASSRLRGDYGYTF.

The chain recombines TRBV19 with TRBJ2-1; TCRdb picks TRBD2, but there is no DNA to check that call. The CDR3 runs to 15 residues. No DNA sequence is on record. CDR1 is LNHDA and CDR2 is SQIVND in the germline V gene (reference sequence). The CDR3 spells CASSREPPRGNEQFF.

Here the CDR3 reads CASSPLGSGGSSPLHF. This chain uses TRBV7-2 with TRBJ1-6. The length of the CDR3 is 16 residues. No DNA is given. The germline V gene has CDR1 SGHTA and CDR2 FQGNSA.

The J gene is TRBJ1-3, the V gene TRBV19; TCRdb lists TRBD1, though no DNA is available to test this call. Germline lookup yields CDR1 LNHDA and CDR2 SQIVND (reference sequence). There are 16 residues in the CDR3. No DNA is given. The CDR3 spells CASDQAGALSGNTIYF.

The chain recombines TRBV14 with TRBJ1-4. This CDR3 region has 16 residues. No nucleotide data were recorded. CDR1 and CDR2 from the germline V gene are SGHDN and FVKESK. This CDR3 reads CASSQEVGRPNEKLFF. The entire variable domain, with the rest obtained from reference TRBV14 and TRBJ1-4, is as follows: EAGVTQFPSHSVIEKGQTVTLRCDPISGHDNLYWYRRVMGKEIKFLLHFVKESKQDESGMPNNRFLAERTGGTYSTLKVQPAELEDSGVYFCASSQEVGRPNEKLFFGSGTQLSVL.

This chain joins TRBV5-1 and TRBJ2-7; TCRdb names TRBD1, which stays unverified in the absence of DNA. This CDR3 comprises 14 residues. The DNA is unrecorded. Per the germline V gene, CDR1 is SGHRS and CDR2 is YFSETQ. This chain's CDR3 is CASTPGGVSYEQYF.

The CDR3 loop is CASSLEQGFEQYF. The chain couples TRBV7-7 to TRBJ2-7; the D call of TRBD1 rests on TCRdb alone, since no DNA is present to check it. This CDR3 has 13 amino acids. Only the protein is on record. Germline V lookup: CDR1 SSHAT, CDR2 FNYEAQ (reference sequence).

This sequence joins TRBV2 and TRBJ2-7. The CDR3 contains 12 residues. No DNA is recorded. CDR1 is SNHLY and CDR2 is FYNNEI in the germline V gene. This CDR3 reads CASSPTSYEQYF. Filled out from reference TRBV2 and TRBJ2-7, the complete variable domain reads EPEVTQTPSHQVTQMGQEVILRCVPISNHLYFYWYRQILGQKVEFLVSFYNNEISEKSEIFDDQFSVERPDGSNFTLKIRSTKLEDSAMYFCASSPTSYEQYFGPGTRLTVT.

The V and J genes are TRBV9 and TRBJ1-4; TCRdb proposes TRBD1, but this gene call is untestable without DNA. From germline, CDR1 is SGDLS and CDR2 YYNGEE. The CDR3 extends over 16 amino acids. The DNA is unrecorded. This chain's CDR3 is CASSAPFPQDGEKLFF. Drawing the rest from reference TRBV9 and TRBJ1-4, the complete variable domain is DSGVTQTPKHLITATGQRVTLRCSPRSGDLSVYWYQQSLDQGLQFLIQYYNGEERAKGNILERFSAQQFPDLHSELNLSSLELGDSALYFCASSAPFPQDGEKLFFGSGTQLSVL.

The genes are TRBV2 and TRBJ2-3. The CDR3 runs 13 residues. No DNA sequence was recorded. The germline V gene has CDR1 SNHLY and CDR2 FYNNEI. The CDR3 protein is CASRGIRTDTQYF.